Described below is a single T cell receptor (beta chain) sequence and its context. Its antigen is as yet unknown. These data originate in a study of T cells after yellow fever vaccination. Trimming removed 6 bases at V and 0 bases at J, with 16 bases between. CDR1 and CDR2 from the germline V gene are DFQATT and SNEGSKA (reference sequence). There are 15 residues in the CDR3. The TCR cDNA carried a universal primer site and UMIs from 5'RACE template switching. One entry per CDR3 protein, called by TCRdb with MiXCR from the 5' RACE reads. This table has 300,000 or so distinct CDR3 sequences, roughly 8.6% appearing once. Whole-study findings and limits: CD4 and CD8 compartments shared a small share of clonotypes, likely from convergent recombination.

This clonotype originated in a man aged 18 to 35 who received the YFV17D yellow fever vaccine. Sequencing used PBMCs, obtained roughly 46 days after the first yellow fever vaccination. V is TRBV20-1 and J is TRBJ2-3; D possibly uses TRBD1 or TRBD2 (5 bases each). CDR3 in amino acids: CSAENRDLSTDTQYF. CDR3 bases: TGCAGTGCGGAGAACCGGGACCTTAGCACAGATACGCAGTATTTT.